This TCR beta chain is from a study of cytomegalovirus exposure and HLA in healthy donors. On this clone itself: Its target is not known.

It was with 60 Vbeta and 13 Jbeta primers that the PCR ran. Libraries were prepared by immunoSEQ multiplex PCR; TCRdb keeps only in-frame clonotypes and omits some of them. Its listing shows tens of thousands of clones. Findings and limits, study-wide: Presence/absence analyses assumed roughly uniform sequencing depth across donors. A likely sequencing artifact accounted for one observed cluster of highly shared sequence variants.

J was trimmed by 6 bases and V by 4 bases; bases with no gene match: 4. Germline V gene sequence: CDR1 SGDLS, CDR2 YYNGEE. This CDR3 spans 15 amino acids. V and J are TRBV9 and TRBJ2-2; TRBD2 matches at 12 bases. This clonotype was obtained from a female donor in good health and CMV-seropositive. The specimen was PBMCs. The CDR3 DNA is TGTGCCAGCAGCCACGGGACTAGCGGGTCCGGGGAGCTGTTTTTT. This sequence encodes CASSHGTSGSGELFF.